This TCR beta chain is drawn from a study of CD8 T cells in Susac syndrome. The germline CDR1 and CDR2 sequences are SEHNR and FQNEAQ (reference sequence). Trimming shortened V by 5 bases and J by 3 bases, and 17 bases separated the two germline ends. This CDR3 spans 16 amino acids. TEMRA cells were FACS-enriched, with CD8+ and CD4+ T cells isolated negatively. A quantity of about 0.5 to 1 ug RNA underwent reverse transcription using random hexamers. TCRdb re-analysed the immunoSEQ multiplex PCR reads in MiXCR, keeping a single row per CDR3 protein. The table lists over 350,000 distinct CDR3 sequences, more than 70% of them singletons.

The chain joins TRBV7-9 to TRBJ2-4; D gene ambiguous. This clonotype was sampled from a human donor with multiple sclerosis. Sequencing was done on a sample of CD8+ T cells from PBMCs. This chain's CDR3 is CASSPPRPANKNIQYF. The CDR3 nucleotides are TGTGCCAGCAGCCCCCCAAGACCCGCAAACAAAAACATTCAGTACTTC.